The 32 T cell receptor beta chains reported below all come from one sample, sequenced in a study of identical twins. TCRdb passed the 5' RACE reads through MiXCR, listing each CDR3 protein once. In the table there are fewer than 250,000 distinct CDR3 sequences, around 10% of which are singletons. Sequencing was done on a sample of memory (CD45RO+) T cells sorted from blood. The receptor source for this set is a woman aged 18-29 years in good health.

The chain has TRBV7-3 and TRBJ2-5; 8 nucleotides line up with TRBD2. Germline lookup yields CDR1 SGHTA and CDR2 FQGTGA. The CDR3 has 17 residues. With V trimmed by 0 bases and J by 4 bases, 10 bases remained unmatched. The CDR3 DNA follows: TGTGCCAGCAGCTTAACTGGGCGGGGGGCGTGGGGAGAGACCCAGTACTTC. It translates to CASSLTGRGAWGETQYF.

In its sample, this clonotype was seen many times. This chain uses TRBV18 with TRBJ2-1; 9 bases are shared with TRBD2. The CDR3 length is 15 residues. Unmatched junction bases numbered 4, after V lost 2 bases and J lost 5 bases. Germline values: CDR1 KGHSH, CDR2 LQKENI. Written as DNA, the CDR3 is TGTGCCAGCTCACCAAGCGGGAGGAGAGACAATGAGCAGTTCTTC. This encodes CASSPSGRRDNEQFF. The entire variable domain, with the rest obtained from reference TRBV18 and TRBJ2-1, is as follows: NAGVMQNPRHLVRRRGQEARLRCSPMKGHSHVYWYRQLPEEGLKFMVYLQKENIIDESGMPKERFSAEFPKEGPSILRIQQVVRGDSAAYFCASSPSGRRDNEQFFGPGTRLTVL.

This clonotype has just a few counts. The chain recombines TRBV12-3 or TRBV12-4 with TRBJ2-3; TRBD2 matches at 8 bases. This CDR3 comprises 14 residues. The V gene end was trimmed by 11 bases and the J gene end by 2 bases; junction bases not matched to a gene: 9. This chain's CDR3 is CASGGGLTTDTQYF. The CDR3 DNA reads as TGTGCCTCGGGGGGGGGACTCACCACAGATACGCAGTATTTT.

This chain links TRBV7-9 with TRBJ2-5; no reliable D call. Per germline, CDR1 SEHNR and CDR2 FQNEAQ (reference sequence). Trimming took off 8 bases at V and 2 bases at J, with 3 bases between the two ends. The CDR3 totals 10 residues. The CDR3 loop reads CASQQETQYF. In DNA, the CDR3 is TGTGCCAGCCAACAAGAGACCCAGTACTTC.

In its sample, this clonotype was seen many times. The chain joins TRBV7-9 to TRBJ2-1; D gene ambiguous. This CDR3 spans 11 amino acids. CDR1 and CDR2 from the germline V gene are SEHNR and FQNEAQ (reference sequence). Trimming shortened V by 10 bases and J by 5 bases, and 9 bases separated the two germline ends. CDR3 sequence: CATPLHNEQFF. In DNA form, the CDR3 reads TGTGCCACCCCCTTGCACAATGAGCAGTTCTTC.

In its sample, this clonotype was seen a few times. This chain links TRBV24-1 with TRBJ2-3; 14 nucleotides match TRBD2. V lost 3 bases to trimming and J lost 0 bases; unmatched junction nucleotides: 4. The CDR3 extends over 18 amino acids. CDR1 and CDR2 from the germline V gene are KGHDR and SFDVKD. Written as DNA, the CDR3 is TGTGCCACCAGTGATGCGGGGACTAGCGGGGGAAGCACAGATACGCAGTATTTT. This translates into CATSDAGTSGGSTDTQYF.

This clonotype was picked up many times. The chain links TRBV18 to TRBJ2-3; D ambiguous. The V and J ends lost 3 bases and 4 bases respectively, with 5 bases between them. Per the germline V gene, CDR1 is KGHSH and CDR2 is LQKENI. The CDR3 runs to 12 residues. The CDR3 protein is CASSPVPDTQYF. As DNA, the CDR3 is TGTGCCAGCTCACCTGTCCCAGATACGCAGTATTTT.

This clonotype occurred a few times. The V and J genes are TRBV19 and TRBJ2-5; D is unclear. Germline V gives CDR1 LNHDA, CDR2 SQIVND (reference sequence). V was pared by 3 bases and J by 5 bases, with 13 bases between. There are 14 residues in the CDR3. CDR3 nucleotide sequence: TGTGCCAGTAGTATTGCGGCCCCATATGAGACCCAGTACTTC. Its translation is CASSIAAPYETQYF. Full variable domain (rest looked up from reference TRBV19 and TRBJ2-5): DGGITQSPKYLFRKEGQNVTLSCEQNLNHDAMYWYRQDPGQGLRLIYYSQIVNDFQKGDIAEGYSVSREKKESFPLTVTSAQKNPTAFYLCASSIAAPYETQYFGPGTRLLVL.

This clonotype was seen a handful of times. The chain links TRBV11-2 to TRBJ2-3; perhaps TRBD2 as D (6 bases). With 4 bases removed from V and 3 bases from J, the gap between germline ends came to 11 bases. CDR3 length: 14 residues. In germline, CDR1 is SGHAT, CDR2 FQNNGV. In nucleotides, the CDR3 is TGTGCCAGCAGCTCTCTCGGGGGAACAGATACGCAGTATTTT. Translated: CASSSLGGTDTQYF. Full variable domain (missing parts from reference TRBV11-2 and TRBJ2-3): EAGVAQSPRYKIIEKRQSVAFWCNPISGHATLYWYQQILGQGPKLLIQFQNNGVVDDSQLPKDRFSAERLKGVDSTLKIQPAKLEDSAVYLCASSSLGGTDTQYFGPGTRLTVL.

This clonotype has more than one count but fewer than ten. The DNA for the CDR3 is TGTGCCAGCAGCCCCATGGCGGGCCTCTCCTACGAGCAGTACTTC. Its translation is CASSPMAGLSYEQYF. The V call is TRBV7-3, the J call TRBJ2-7, with D maybe TRBD2 (5 bases). CDR3 length equals 15 residues. CDR1 and CDR2 (germline): SGHTA, FQGTGA. The V gene lost 5 bases and the J gene lost 0 bases, with 14 bases spanning the gap. Looking up the rest from reference TRBV7-3 and TRBJ2-7 gives the full variable domain: GAGVSQTPSNKVTEKGKYVELRCDPISGHTALYWYRQSLGQGPEFLIYFQGTGAADDSGLPNDRFFAVRPEGSVSTLKIQRTERGDSAVYLCASSPMAGLSYEQYFGPGTRLTVT.

This clonotype was found a few times. This chain joins TRBV3-1 and TRBJ1-2; no firm D call. Germline values: CDR1 LGHDT, CDR2 YNNKEL (reference sequence). This CDR3 has 16 residues. V gave up 2 bases and J gave up 2 bases, with 15 bases separating them. The CDR3 spells CASSQTPLASNYGYTF. DNA of the CDR3: TGTGCCAGCAGCCAAACCCCCCTTGCAAGCAACTATGGCTACACCTTC.

This clonotype was found a few times. The V gene is TRBV21-1, the J gene TRBJ2-1; no check of the table's D call, TRBD2, against the DNA was made. TRBV21-1 is assigned pseudogene status. The CDR3 runs to 19 residues. CDR3 DNA: TGTGCCAGCAGTCCACTCAAGGTGCCCTTGGGAACTAGCCCCAATGAGCAGTTCTTC. This codes for CASSPLKVPLGTSPNEQFF.

This clonotype was observed at least ten times. The chain joins TRBV9 to TRBJ2-3; D possibly corresponds to TRBD2 (7 bases). V was cut by 0 bases and J by 0 bases, with 14 bases left in between. This CDR3 is built from 17 residues. Germline lookup yields CDR1 SGDLS and CDR2 YYNGEE. The CDR3 loop reads CASSVVRRGGSTDTQYF. The DNA for the CDR3 is TGTGCCAGCAGCGTAGTCCGAAGGGGGGGGAGCACAGATACGCAGTATTTT. Using reference TRBV9 and TRBJ2-3 for the parts outside the CDR3, the full variable domain is DSGVTQTPKHLITATGQRVTLRCSPRSGDLSVYWYQQSLDQGLQFLIQYYNGEERAKGNILERFSAQQFPDLHSELNLSSLELGDSALYFCASSVVRRGGSTDTQYFGPGTRLTVL.

Many counts were recorded for this clonotype. This chain links TRBV10-3 with TRBJ2-7, with TRBD1 matching over 9 bases. Germline-derived CDR1 and CDR2 are ENHRY and SYGVKD. V lost 6 bases and J lost 5; bases outside the gene matches: 8. The CDR3 is 14 amino acids. The CDR3 protein is CAISSTGGRNEQYF. The CDR3 coding sequence is TGTGCCATCAGCTCGACAGGGGGTAGGAACGAGCAGTACTTC.

This clonotype occurred a few times. J is TRBJ1-1 and V is TRBV4-3, with no clear D. The V gene lost 1 base and the J gene lost 0 bases, with 9 bases spanning the gap. The CDR3 sequence is 15 residues long. Germline CDR1 LGHNA, CDR2 YSLEER. This CDR3 reads CASSQALGVNTEAFF. CDR3 nucleotides: TGCGCCAGCAGCCAAGCCCTGGGAGTGAACACTGAAGCTTTCTTT.

The rearrangement joins TRBV20-1 to TRBJ2-7, with TRBD2 matching over 9 bases. The germline V gene encodes CDR1 DFQATT and CDR2 SNEGSKA (reference sequence). Trimming cost V 4 bases and J 0 bases; bases outside gene matches: 4. CDR3 length: 14 residues. The CDR3 sequence is CSAKLAGASYEQYF. The CDR3 region has the DNA TGCAGTGCTAAACTAGCGGGCGCCTCCTACGAGCAGTACTTC.

V usage is TRBV28 and J usage is TRBJ2-3; TRBD1 might be the D (6 bases). The CDR3 totals 14 residues. V lost 3 bases to trimming and J lost 4 bases, with 11 bases between them. Germline V gene sequence: CDR1 MDHEN, CDR2 SYDVKM. CDR3 residues: CASSFQGSADTQYF. In DNA, the CDR3 is TGTGCCAGCAGTTTTCAGGGGTCGGCAGATACGCAGTATTTT.

The genes are TRBV12-3 or TRBV12-4 and TRBJ1-2, with D hard to call. This CDR3 has 16 residues. The V gene lost 1 base and the J gene lost 8 bases, with 20 bases spanning the gap. The CDR3 loop is CASSLERRMGPMGYTF. The CDR3 DNA sequence: TGTGCCAGCAGTTTAGAACGACGAATGGGTCCTATGGGCTACACCTTC.

This clonotype was counted a few times. The chain links TRBV29-1 to TRBJ2-7; no clear D. The CDR3 length is 12 residues. Between the trimmed V and J ends, which lost 5 bases and 6 bases, there was a span of 14 bases. Per the germline V gene, CDR1 is SQVTM and CDR2 is ANQGSEA. CDR3 protein: CSVPAGVGEQYF. The CDR3 region has the DNA TGCAGCGTTCCCGCAGGAGTAGGCGAGCAGTACTTC.

The chain uses TRBV6-1 and TRBJ1-1; maybe TRBD1 (5 bases). The CDR3 covers 16 residues. Germline values: CDR1 MNHNS, CDR2 SASEGT. V lost 5 bases and J lost 0, with 16 bases in between. This chain's CDR3 is CASSLTRGGMNTEAFF. The DNA of the CDR3 is TGTGCCAGCAGTCTAACGAGGGGAGGGATGAACACTGAAGCTTTCTTT.

The chain combines TRBV2 with TRBJ1-1; D ambiguous. Germline V lookup: CDR1 SNHLY, CDR2 FYNNEI. V shed 8 bases and J shed 3 bases, with 7 bases lying between them. The CDR3 length is 11 residues. The CDR3 coding sequence is TGTGCCAGCCTCAGAGACACTGAAGCTTTCTTT. It encodes CASLRDTEAFF.

The chain carries TRBV11-2 and TRBJ2-1, with unresolved D. The germline V gene encodes CDR1 SGHAT and CDR2 FQNNGV. This CDR3 has 14 residues. The V gene lost 5 bases and the J gene lost 3 bases, with 11 bases spanning the gap. CDR3 bases: TGTGCCAGCAGCCCCATCCTTAACTACAATGAGCAGTTCTTC. Amino acids: CASSPILNYNEQFF.

This clonotype was seen ten or more times. This chain joins TRBV5-1 and TRBJ2-3, with TRBD2 as a possible D gene (6 bases). The germline gives CDR1 SGHRS, CDR2 YFSETQ. This CDR3 contains 15 residues. With 2 bases removed from V and 1 base from J, the gap between germline ends came to 11 bases. The CDR3 sequence is CASSFSGTRTDTQYF. The DNA for the CDR3 is TGCGCCAGCAGCTTTTCCGGGACTCGCACAGATACGCAGTATTTT.

This clonotype was detected many times. The CDR3, as DNA: TGTGCCAGCCTTCGCACAGATACGCAGTATTTT. It specifies CASLRTDTQYF. The chain carries TRBV11-2 and TRBJ2-3; D remains ambiguous. Germline V gene sequence: CDR1 SGHAT, CDR2 FQNNGV. Trimming removed 8 bases from V and 1 base from J, with 4 bases in between. The CDR3 consists of 11 residues.

This clonotype was seen at least ten times. The V and J genes are TRBV12-3 or TRBV12-4 and TRBJ2-5; TRBD1 might be the D (6 bases). The CDR3 is made up of 13 amino acids. V shed 4 bases and J shed 5 bases, with 11 bases lying between them. The CDR3 nucleotides read TGTGCCAGCAGTTCGGGACATGGGGAGACCCAGTACTTC. It codes for CASSSGHGETQYF.

This CDR3 is CASSQDNPGTSGGSEQYF. The CDR3 nucleotides read TGTGCCAGCAGCCAAGACAATCCGGGGACTAGCGGGGGATCCGAGCAGTACTTC. The gene calls are TRBV4-2 and TRBJ2-7, with 14 bases lining up with TRBD2. The CDR3 is 18 residues long. Germline loops: CDR1 LGHNA, CDR2 YNFKEQ. V shed 0 bases, J shed 6 bases, and the junction held 10 bases outside the gene matches.

This clonotype has just a few counts. V usage is TRBV3-1 and J usage is TRBJ2-7, with 12 bases aligning to TRBD2. The trim removed 2 bases at V and 3 bases at J, leaving 14 bases unmatched. The germline gives CDR1 LGHDT, CDR2 YNNKEL (reference sequence). CDR3 size: 19 residues. CDR3 in amino acids: CASSQLTRTSGKGFYEQYF. Written as DNA, the CDR3 is TGTGCCAGCAGCCAACTTACCAGGACTAGCGGGAAGGGGTTCTACGAGCAGTACTTC.

CDR3 sequence: CASSYPLTWGEQFF. The CDR3 bases are TGTGCCAGCAGTTACCCACTTACTTGGGGGGAGCAGTTCTTC. V usage is TRBV6-2 or TRBV6-3 and J usage is TRBJ2-1, with D perhaps TRBD1 or TRBD2 (5 bases each). The CDR3 consists of 14 residues. Trimming stripped 2 bases from V and 10 bases from J, with 15 bases between. Germline V gives CDR1 MNHEY, CDR2 SVGEGT.

This clonotype was counted between two and nine times. V and J are TRBV6-1 and TRBJ2-3; possibly TRBD1 for D (6 bases). This CDR3 is 14 amino acids long. V dropped 4 bases and J dropped 4 bases, with 12 bases sitting between them. Germline CDR1 reads MNHNS; CDR2 reads SASEGT. In DNA form, the CDR3 reads TGTGCCAGCAGTGTAACAGGGAACCCAGATACGCAGTATTTT. Its translation is CASSVTGNPDTQYF.

In its sample, this clonotype was seen a few times. The chain couples TRBV29-1 to TRBJ2-1, with TRBD1 matching over 9 bases. The CDR3 totals 14 residues. The germline CDR1 and CDR2 sequences are SQVTM and ANQGSEA. After removal of 1 base from V and 9 bases from J, the junction contained 7 bases not matched to a gene. CDR3 in amino acids: CSVEGDRGSVEQFF. The CDR3 DNA sequence: TGCAGCGTTGAAGGTGACAGGGGGTCAGTTGAGCAGTTCTTC.

The sample holds many counts of this clonotype. The CDR3 sequence is CASSQEVVAGGQETQYF. The CDR3 nucleotides read TGTGCCAGCAGCCAAGAAGTGGTAGCGGGGGGCCAAGAGACCCAGTACTTC. The rearrangement links TRBV3-1 to TRBJ2-5; 10 nucleotides align to TRBD2. Looked up from germline, CDR1 is LGHDT and CDR2 is YNNKEL (reference sequence). The CDR3 totals 17 residues. After removal of 0 bases from V and 1 base from J, the junction contained 5 bases not matched to a gene.

V is TRBV11-2 and J is TRBJ2-1, with no clear D. Deletions cut 5 bases from V and 9 bases from J, with 17 bases between. CDR1 SGHAT and CDR2 FQNNGV come from the germline V gene. The CDR3 length is 14 residues. In nucleotides, the CDR3 is TGTGCCAGCAGCCCCTCCTTGTCGTTGGGTGAGCAGTTCTTC. This gives the protein CASSPSLSLGEQFF.